The 7 T cell receptor beta chains reported below all come from one sample, sequenced in a study of beta chain features in type 1 diabetes. Sequencing targeted expressed TCRB transcripts, as all isolated RNA had been reverse transcribed. Method: immunoSEQ multiplex PCR; TCRdb's copy keeps in-frame clones and lacks some. The sample lists about 260,000 clones, around 65% occurring once. Material for sequencing was naive CD4+ T cells from blood. Receptors were obtained from a man in his thirties or forties in good health.

The gene calls are TRBV25-1 and TRBJ1-2; 8 positions match TRBD1. V lost 3 bases to trimming and J lost 2 bases; unmatched junction nucleotides: 8. This CDR3 spans 16 amino acids. Germline V gene sequence: CDR1 MGHDK, CDR2 SYGVNS. The CDR3 here is CASSDTTGGYNYGYTF. In DNA form, the CDR3 reads TGTGCCAGCAGTGACACTACAGGGGGATACAACTATGGCTACACCTTC.

V is TRBV5-1 and J is TRBJ2-5, with D maybe TRBD1 (6 bases). Trimming pared 7 bases from V and 5 bases from J, leaving 21 bases between. CDR1 and CDR2 from the germline V gene are SGHRS and YFSETQ. CDR3 length: 15 amino acids. The CDR3 nucleotides read TGCGCCAGCTCCAAGGGACAAGGTAACTCGGAGACCCAGTACTTC. This sequence encodes CASSKGQGNSETQYF.

The V call is TRBV7-9, the J call TRBJ2-7; 7 bases map to TRBD1. CDR1 and CDR2 (germline): SEHNR, FQNEAQ (reference sequence). V lost 1 base, J lost 7 bases, and 4 bases stayed unmatched. The CDR3 has 13 amino acids. The CDR3 DNA follows: TGTGCCAGCAGCTTAGAGGGGGCCGGTGAGCAGTACTTC. The encoded protein is CASSLEGAGEQYF.

The chain employs TRBV5-1 and TRBJ2-5; D tentatively reads TRBD1 or TRBD2 (6 bases each). The CDR3 sequence is 16 residues long. With 0 bases removed from V and 5 bases from J, the gap between germline ends came to 17 bases. CDR1 is SGHRS and CDR2 is YFSETQ in the germline V gene. The CDR3 is CASSLASRGGWETQYF. CDR3 DNA: TGCGCCAGCAGCTTGGCCTCCAGGGGAGGATGGGAGACCCAGTACTTC.

The rearrangement uses TRBV5-1 and TRBJ2-4; a weak D match, TRBD1 (6 bases). Germline assignment: CDR1 SGHRS and CDR2 YFSETQ. V lost 2 bases and J lost 8, with 17 bases in between. The CDR3 has 15 residues. The CDR3 DNA is TGCGCCAGCAGCTTAACTAAGGCAGGGGTAGACATTCAGTACTTC. This gives the protein CASSLTKAGVDIQYF.

The CDR3 protein is CASSDETGMGETQYF. For the CDR3, the DNA is TGCGCCAGCAGCGACGAGACAGGGATGGGAGAGACCCAGTACTTC. The rearrangement links TRBV4-1 to TRBJ2-5; 7 bases match TRBD1. The CDR3 has 15 amino acids. With V trimmed by 5 bases and J by 4 bases, 10 bases remained unmatched. Germline CDR1 MGHRA, CDR2 YSYEKL.

This clone appeared a few times. The J gene is TRBJ2-1, the V gene TRBV28; 8 bases align to TRBD1. V lost 8 bases, J lost 0 bases, and 3 bases stayed unmatched. In germline, CDR1 is MDHEN, CDR2 SYDVKM. The CDR3 runs 14 residues. CDR3 amino acids: CASYTGGSYNEQFF. The DNA of the CDR3 is TGTGCCAGCTATACAGGGGGCTCCTACAATGAGCAGTTCTTC.